The 22 T cell receptor beta chains reported below all come from one sample, sequenced in a study of cytomegalovirus exposure and HLA in healthy donors. Use of 60 Vbeta and 13 Jbeta primers characterized the PCR. TCRdb's copy holds only in-frame clones and misses some; the assay was immunoSEQ multiplex PCR. The sample holds 170,000 or so clones, about 80% seen once. Input material: PBMCs. These TCRs come from a man between 60 and 75 years old in good health and CMV-seronegative.

V and J are TRBV27 and TRBJ1-2; 8 bases match TRBD1. From germline, CDR1 is MNHEY and CDR2 SMNVEV (reference sequence). The junction had 7 bases not matched to a gene; V was cut back by 0 bases and J by 7 bases. The CDR3 is 15 amino acids. The CDR3 reads CASSLSPTGVSGYTF. The CDR3 nucleotides are TGTGCCAGCAGTTTATCCCCGACAGGGGTCAGTGGCTACACCTTC.

This chain's CDR3 is CASSLDGTGDNSPLHF. The CDR3 nucleotides read TGCGCCAGCAGCTTGGACGGGACAGGGGATAATTCACCCCTCCACTTT. J is TRBJ1-6 and V is TRBV5-1; 10 bases agree with TRBD1. This CDR3 contains 16 residues. Per germline, CDR1 SGHRS and CDR2 YFSETQ. V trimming: 0 bases; J trimming: 5 bases; junction bases outside the gene matches: 2.

This chain connects TRBV6-5 to TRBJ2-7, with D maybe TRBD1 (6 bases). V was clipped by 4 bases and J by 1 base, with 11 bases between them. From germline, CDR1 is MNHEY and CDR2 SVGAGI. This CDR3 has 14 residues. The CDR3 loop reads CASSSVTGSYEQYF. CDR3 coding DNA: TGTGCCAGCAGTTCTGTGACAGGATCCTACGAGCAGTACTTC.

This chain links TRBV6-5 with TRBJ1-1; 7 nucleotides agree with TRBD1. CDR3 length: 14 residues. In germline, CDR1 is MNHEY, CDR2 SVGAGI. J gave up 1 base and V 4 bases, and 3 bases lay outside the gene matches. The CDR3 loop reads CASSWNRGNTEAFF. The CDR3 bases are TGTGCCAGCAGTTGGAACAGGGGGAACACTGAAGCTTTCTTT.

V gene TRBV2 combines with J gene TRBJ2-3; perhaps TRBD2 as D (5 bases). CDR1 is SNHLY, CDR2 FYNNEI, per germline. Trimming shortened V by 5 bases and J by 3 bases, and 9 bases separated the two germline ends. The CDR3 has 13 amino acids. The CDR3 region has the DNA TGTGCCAGCAGTTTACAGCGGACAGATACGCAGTATTTT. Translating it yields CASSLQRTDTQYF.

The genes are TRBV5-1 and TRBJ1-4; no clear D. Germline V CDR1 and CDR2: SGHRS, YFSETQ. V gave up 3 bases and J gave up 6 bases, with 15 bases separating them. The CDR3 has 15 amino acids. The CDR3 is CASSSRGTSDEKLFF. Here the CDR3 DNA reads TGCGCCAGCAGCTCGCGGGGAACTAGCGATGAAAAACTGTTTTTT.

About this clone itself: Mismatch with germline at one junction end may stem from a read error. Other DNA sequences from this sample encode an identical CDR3 as well. This CDR3 reads CASGLVPENYGYTF. CDR3 in DNA: TGTGCTAGTGGTTTGGTTCCAGAAAACTACGGCTACACCTTC. The chain combines TRBV12-5 with TRBJ1-2; D call uncertain. Germline V gene sequence: CDR1 LGHNT, CDR2 FRNRAP. This CDR3 contains 14 residues.

This clone was detected only a few times. V usage is TRBV27 and J usage is TRBJ2-7; 7 bases map to TRBD1. CDR3 size: 13 residues. Germline assignment: CDR1 MNHEY and CDR2 SMNVEV (reference sequence). Trimming at V came to 7 bases and at J to 2 bases, leaving 5 bases not matched to a gene. The CDR3 protein is CASKSGTAYEQYF. DNA for the CDR3: TGTGCCAGCAAATCCGGGACAGCCTACGAGCAGTACTTC.

The chain has TRBV27 and TRBJ1-3; 7 bases map to TRBD1. J was trimmed by 0 bases and V by 10 bases; bases with no gene match: 3. The CDR3 spans 13 residues. Germline V lookup: CDR1 MNHEY, CDR2 SMNVEV (reference sequence). Here the CDR3 reads CATRGGSGNTIYF. The DNA of the CDR3 is TGTGCCACCAGGGGGGGCTCTGGAAACACCATATATTTT.

The chain couples TRBV5-1 to TRBJ2-1; 9 positions match TRBD2. Per germline, CDR1 SGHRS and CDR2 YFSETQ. This CDR3 spans 15 amino acids. V gave up 0 bases and J gave up 8 bases; unmatched junction bases: 6. The CDR3 loop is CASSLELAGVDEQFF. In DNA form, the CDR3 reads TGCGCCAGCAGCTTGGAGTTAGCGGGGGTCGATGAGCAGTTCTTC.

V usage is TRBV18 and J usage is TRBJ2-7, with 8 bases lining up with TRBD1. The CDR3 has 14 amino acids. The V gene end was trimmed by 2 bases and the J gene end by 3 bases; junction bases not matched to a gene: 3. The germline V gene encodes CDR1 KGHSH and CDR2 LQKENI. CDR3 sequence reads: CASSPDRGGYEQYF. DNA for the CDR3: TGTGCCAGCTCACCAGACAGGGGTGGCTACGAGCAGTACTTC.

The V and J genes are TRBV6-1 and TRBJ2-7; 14 bases fit TRBD2. V lost 3 bases, J lost 0 bases, and 10 bases stayed unmatched. Looked up from germline, CDR1 is MNHNS and CDR2 is SASEGT. The CDR3 totals 19 residues. The CDR3, as DNA: TGTGCCAGCAGTGACGGACTAGCGGGAGGTTTAAGGCGCTCCTACGAGCAGTACTTC. It translates to CASSDGLAGGLRRSYEQYF.

The rearrangement joins TRBV6-1 to TRBJ1-1; D not certain. V lost 6 bases to trimming and J lost 3 bases, with 8 bases between them. The CDR3 is 12 amino acids. The germline CDR1 and CDR2 sequences are MNHNS and SASEGT. The CDR3 loop is CASRVSDTEAFF. The DNA for the CDR3 is TGTGCCAGCAGGGTTTCGGACACTGAAGCTTTCTTT.

In DNA form, the CDR3 reads TGTGCCAGCAGCCCGCCGTCTAGCGGGGGGCGGAATACGCAGTATTTT. It yields the protein CASSPPSSGGRNTQYF. V is TRBV9 and J is TRBJ2-3; TRBD2 matches 11 bases. J gave up 7 bases and V 4 bases, and 11 bases lay outside the gene matches. Per the germline V gene, CDR1 is SGDLS and CDR2 is YYNGEE. The CDR3 contains 16 residues.

This clone was observed once. The chain is built from TRBV28 and TRBJ1-5; D remains ambiguous. The germline V gene encodes CDR1 MDHEN and CDR2 SYDVKM. The CDR3 has 13 residues. The germline V and J ends were trimmed by 7 bases and 7 bases, with 14 bases remaining between them. CDR3 nucleotides: TGTGCCAGCATCTACAACAGTCGGCAGCCCCAGCATTTT. Translating it yields CASIYNSRQPQHF.

A few counts support this clone. CDR3 sequence (DNA): TGTGCCAGCAGAATACTTATTCCCCCAGAGACCCAGTACTTC. Its protein product is CASRILIPPETQYF. The chain combines TRBV6-1 with TRBJ2-5; no clear D gene. CDR3 length: 14 residues. Germline lookup yields CDR1 MNHNS and CDR2 SASEGT. V dropped 6 bases and J dropped 4 bases, with 15 bases sitting between them.

In DNA form, the CDR3 reads TGTGCCAGCAGTTTGAGACAGGGGTCAATGGAGCAGTTCTTC. Protein sequence: CASSLRQGSMEQFF. The V gene is TRBV2, the J gene TRBJ2-1; 8 bases align to TRBD1. Trimming at V came to 5 bases and at J to 10 bases, leaving 10 bases not matched to a gene. CDR3 size: 14 residues. Per the germline V gene, CDR1 is SNHLY and CDR2 is FYNNEI.

This clone appeared a few times. The rearrangement joins TRBV5-1 to TRBJ2-1, with 10 positions matching TRBD1. CDR3 length: 16 residues. V trimming: 0 bases; J trimming: 9 bases; junction bases outside the gene matches: 9. Germline V CDR1 and CDR2: SGHRS, YFSETQ. The DNA for the CDR3 is TGCGCCAGCAGCTTGGATCCCGGGACAGGGGCGCGTGAGCAGTTCTTC. Its protein is CASSLDPGTGAREQFF.

The chain couples TRBV5-1 to TRBJ2-5, with TRBD2 matching over 7 bases. The J call could be wrong; TRBJ2-7 is a better fit for the DNA end. Per the germline V gene, CDR1 is SGHRS and CDR2 is YFSETQ. The CDR3 sequence is 14 residues long. The CDR3 is CASSLDGGDYEQYF. The DNA for the CDR3 is TGCGCCAGCAGCTTGGATGGGGGGGATTACGAGCAGTACTTC.

Of note for this clone: Since a far larger clone is one base different, this is likely a read error. Other DNA sequences within the sample encode an identical CDR3. This chain uses TRBV5-1 with TRBJ2-1; D remains ambiguous. V was shortened by 1 base and J by 10 bases, with 15 bases between the two germline ends. CDR1 and CDR2 from the germline V gene are SGHRS and YFSETQ. CDR3 length equals 14 residues. CDR3 residues: CASSLMRREREQFF. Written as DNA, the CDR3 is TGCGCCAGCAGCTTGATGCGGAGAGAGAGGGAGCAGTTCTTC. Variable domain in full (rest from reference TRBV5-1 and TRBJ2-1): KAGVTQTPRYLIKTRGQQVTLSCSPISGHRSVSWYQQTPGQGLQFLFEYFSETQRNKGNFPGRFSGRQFSNSRSEMNVSTLELGDSALYLCASSLMRREREQFFGPGTRLTVL.

The V gene is TRBV5-1, the J gene TRBJ2-3; TRBD2 might be the D (5 bases). The CDR3 runs to 13 residues. The germline gives CDR1 SGHRS, CDR2 YFSETQ. The V end was cut by 0 bases, the J end by 6 bases, with 8 bases between. In nucleotides, the CDR3 is TGCGCCAGCAGCTTGGGCGGGTACGATACGCAGTATTTT. Residues: CASSLGGYDTQYF.

The chain has TRBV7-8 and TRBJ2-3; no reliable D call. The germline gives CDR1 SGHVS, CDR2 FQNEAQ. CDR3 size: 18 residues. V was cut by 0 bases and J by 3 bases, with 19 bases left in between. The CDR3 region has the DNA TGTGCCAGCAGCTTAGCCTCTTTAGGTGGTTTCGGGACAGATACGCAGTATTTT. It translates to CASSLASLGGFGTDTQYF.